This T cell receptor (beta chain) was retrieved from a study of T cell responses to AZD1222 COVID-19 vaccine. Study-wide points: The sample set comprised mostly white British donors with more females, and clonal diversity was possibly underestimated. Sampling captured repertoires only after the peak T cell response.

In regard to this clone: The antigen is not known.

The method was immunoSEQ multiplex PCR; TCRdb's version includes in-frame clones alone and lacks a portion of them. Of nearly 55,000 clones in the sample, about 90% were seen once. This receptor was identified in an adult who received the AZD1222 COVID-19 vaccine. The material sequenced was peripheral blood, taken 28 days after the second AZD1222 dose.

CDR3 sequence (DNA): TGTGCCAGCAAAGGGGACAGGGGTAATCAGCCCCAGCATTTT. Amino acid sequence: CASKGDRGNQPQHF. V usage is TRBV6-5 and J usage is TRBJ1-5, with TRBD1 identical over 10 bases. The J segment lost 4 bases and the V segment lost 7 bases, leaving 4 bases of the junction unmatched. Germline CDR1 is MNHEY and CDR2 is SVGAGI. The CDR3 covers 14 residues.